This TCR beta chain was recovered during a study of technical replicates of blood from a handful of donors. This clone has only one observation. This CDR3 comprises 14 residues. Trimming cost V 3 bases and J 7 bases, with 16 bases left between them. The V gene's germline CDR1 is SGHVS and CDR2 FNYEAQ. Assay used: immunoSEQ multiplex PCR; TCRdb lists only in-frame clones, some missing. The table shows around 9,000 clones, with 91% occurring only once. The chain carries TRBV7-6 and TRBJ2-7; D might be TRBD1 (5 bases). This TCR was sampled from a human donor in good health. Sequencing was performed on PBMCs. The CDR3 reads CASSFSPTDGEQYF. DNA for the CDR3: TGTGCCAGCAGCTTTTCCCCGACAGACGGGGAGCAGTACTTC.